This TCR beta chain comes out of a study of PD-1 blockade in classical Hodgkin lymphoma. Across the study: Patients got intravenous nivolumab 3 mg/kg every 2 weeks. Findings and caveats of the study: Before treatment, complete responders showed about the same diversity as newly diagnosed patients. The authors have not defined what causes the repertoire differences, possibly disease activity or prior therapy. Reported baseline diversity: healthy donors highest, relapsed/refractory patients lowest.

Comment on this clone: Its cognate antigen is unknown.

Profiling relied on immunoSEQ multiplex PCR, and the TCRdb table lists in-frame clones only, not all of them. There are about 9,200 clones in the sample; around 90% occur only once, and 30% to 35% lies in the top ten. The time point denotes: cycle 4 day 1 (C4D1), after about 6 weeks of nivolumab. Every patient experienced relapse after autologous stem cell transplantation, and brentuximab vedotin exposure varied. This CDR3 spans 16 amino acids. V lost 7 bases and J lost 0; bases outside the gene matches: 7. Germline CDR1 is SNHLY and CDR2 is FYNNEI. The sequencing here drew on peripheral blood mononuclear cells (PBMCs), taken before the fourth cycle of nivolumab. The TCR sequence derives from a human donor with classical Hodgkin lymphoma. The chain has TRBV2 and TRBJ2-2; 8 bases map to TRBD1. DNA of the CDR3: TGTGCCAGCAAACCATGGACAGGGACGAACACCGGGGAGCTGTTTTTT. Translating gives CASKPWTGTNTGELFF.